This T cell receptor beta chain was profiled in a study of OX40 agonist ivuxolimab in advanced cancers. The overall study: While on treatment, patients had intravenous ivuxolimab at 0.01 to 10 mg/kg every 2 weeks. Study-wide findings and caveats: More expanded clones were seen, on average, in CD8+ T cells than in CD4+.

Sampling of blood occurred at baseline, cycle 4 day 1, and cycle 7 day 1. The CDR3 totals 13 residues. Looked up from germline, CDR1 is SGHKS and CDR2 is YYEKEE (reference sequence). V lost 3 bases and J 5 bases, leaving 11 bases between the germline ends. Concerning this clone itself: Antigen: not known.

The method was immunoSEQ multiplex PCR; TCRdb's version includes in-frame clones alone and lacks a portion of them. The sample lists some 62,000 clones; more than 85% were seen once. The TCR comes from an adult with an advanced solid tumor such as melanoma, head and neck, liver or kidney cancer. This sample comprised CD4+ or CD8+ T cells sorted from blood, obtained in a trial of the OX40 agonist ivuxolimab. The chain has TRBV5-5 and TRBJ1-1; TRBD1 is a possible D gene (6 bases). The CDR3 DNA sequence: TGTGCCAGCAGCTCCATAACAGGGACTGAAGCTTTCTTT. This gives the protein CASSSITGTEAFF.